Listed below are T cell receptor beta chains from one sample, sequenced in a study of T cell repertoires in cytomegalovirus infection. TCRdb called the reads again in MiXCR, with one record for every CDR3 protein. The table lists around 750,000 distinct CDR3 sequences, roughly 33% of them singletons. These receptors lack a known antigen. Source: cultured CD8+ T cells from PBMCs, taken from culture after CMV antigen stimulation. Every receptor here comes from a human donor in good health (CMV status not recorded). Some clones in this sample may be carry-over from other donors' samples. Both conserved end residues are part of each CDR3. For some rows the clone size is stated as once, few or many, or as a class when expanded; others skip it.

V gene	clone size	J gene	CDR3 protein
TRBV6-5	.	TRBJ1-5	CASSYSGQGDQPQHF
TRBV28	once	TRBJ2-2	CASISFWKTGVDTGELFF
TRBV28	.	TRBJ2-5	CASSPRGQGRRETQYF
TRBV12-3/TRBV12-4	.	TRBJ2-3	CASRNSGGTQYF
TRBV7-6	few	TRBJ1-1	CASSSPEMNTEAFF
TRBV7-9	.	TRBJ2-7	CASSLLGQGLAYEQYF
TRBV7-8	many	TRBJ2-6	CASSFPRRSSSGANVLTF
TRBV27	.	TRBJ1-3	CASSLSTGGDTIYF
TRBV28	.	TRBJ2-7	CASSPQTGAGSYEQYF
TRBV5-1	.	TRBJ2-2	CASSSDSLNTGELFF
TRBV27	.	TRBJ2-2	CASSSGQLTGELFF
TRBV4-2	few	TRBJ1-2	CASSQEGFSNYGYTF
TRBV6-5	few	TRBJ2-3	CASSYSRRGASTDTQYF
TRBV7-9	.	TRBJ2-7	CASSWGSGGTYEQYF
TRBV28	.	TRBJ1-5	CATAPYSNQPQHF
TRBV20-1	few	TRBJ2-1	CSARDPLGDLNNEQFF
TRBV7-2	many	TRBJ1-1	CASSFGGLWNTEAFF
TRBV7-6	few	TRBJ2-5	CASSSPTVNQETQYF
TRBV29-1	.	TRBJ2-7	CSVEDRPYEQYF
TRBV27	.	TRBJ1-6	CASSLLGGRRGSPLHF
TRBV6-5	few	TRBJ2-1	CASSSLWRDLIYNEQFF
TRBV7-2	few	TRBJ1-6	CASSTATGGKYSPLHF
TRBV29-1	.	TRBJ2-5	CSVEWSGLRHF
TRBV12-3/TRBV12-4	many	TRBJ1-5	CASSFRASGYSNQPQHF
TRBV5-3	.	TRBJ2-1	CASSLEDSLGKQFF
TRBV5-4	few	TRBJ1-1	CASRDRGTTEAFF